This TCR beta chain derives from a study of blood T cells in healthy people across ages. Alongside a J-beta primer mix, a sample-barcoded 5' primer served in a second PCR lasting roughly 7 to 11 cycles. In TCRdb, the 5' RACE reads were re-called with MiXCR into one record per CDR3 protein. The sample includes over 700,000 distinct CDR3 sequences, 20% to 25% of them seen just once. Germline V gives CDR1 MDHEN, CDR2 SYDVKM. There are 14 residues in the CDR3. V lost 6 bases, J lost 0 bases, and 11 bases lay in between. This clonotype turned up a few times. The same data also went into a second study, on T cells of mothers and their children.

The specimen was blood. The chain uses TRBV28 and TRBJ1-1; no reliable D call. This clonotype originated in a boy younger than 18 in good health. The chain's CDR3 is CASRWTGVNTEAFF. The CDR3 DNA follows: TGTGCCAGCAGATGGACGGGAGTGAACACTGAAGCTTTCTTT.